This T cell receptor (beta chain) came from a study of blood T cell repertoires in COVID-19. Overall study context: Samples taken during acute and convalescent COVID-19 were collected in the United States, Italy and Spain. PBMCs, B-cell-depleted T cells, or T cells provided the cDNA or gDNA that made up the material.

Looked up from germline, CDR1 is SEHNR and CDR2 is FQNEAQ (reference sequence). V dropped 2 bases and J dropped 4 bases, with 11 bases sitting between them. CDR3 size: 15 residues. In the study's own analysis: Scientists estimated how many nucleated cells there were by amplifying reference gene primers. Using immunoSEQ multiplex PCR, the repertoire was profiled, and TCRdb retains in-frame clones only, with some absent. That table supplies the V and J calls and clone size; D and trimming were determined from the DNA. The sample lists approximately 250,000 clones, 84% seen once, with approximately 4% in the top ten.

V is TRBV7-9 and J is TRBJ2-2; tentatively, D is TRBD2 (6 bases). This sequence was found in a man aged 55 to 69 with acute or convalescent COVID-19. Sequenced material: peripheral blood. The CDR3 is CASSLKRGGTGELFF. For the CDR3, the DNA is TGTGCCAGCAGCTTAAAAAGGGGAGGCACCGGGGAGCTGTTTTTT.